The sequence of this T cell receptor beta chain was determined in a study of cytomegalovirus exposure and HLA in healthy donors. This CDR3 contains 14 residues. V was shortened by 6 bases and J by 5 bases, with 17 bases between the two germline ends. Germline-derived CDR1 and CDR2 are SGHRS and YFSETQ. With respect to this clone: Its antigen is unknown.

Whole-study findings and limits: Some public TCRs appeared in many individuals, while most sequences were rare. The authors considered a cluster of highly shared sequence variants likely to be a sequencing artifact. V- and J-gene trimming in TCR beta was tied to a missense DCLRE1C variant by an analysis performed later.

The PCR was carried out with 60 Vbeta primers and 13 Jbeta primers. TCRdb's copy holds only in-frame clones and misses some; the assay was immunoSEQ multiplex PCR. The sample has about 100,000 clones, approximately 80% seen once. This clonotype was sampled from a woman between 40 and 55 years old in good health and CMV-seronegative. Input material: PBMCs. This chain links TRBV5-1 with TRBJ2-5, with D perhaps matching TRBD2 (6 bases). The CDR3, as DNA: TGCGCCAGCACCGACCGTGGAGGGCGGGAGACCCAGTACTTC. It encodes CASTDRGGRETQYF. The entire variable domain, with the rest obtained from reference TRBV5-1 and TRBJ2-5, is as follows: KAGVTQTPRYLIKTRGQQVTLSCSPISGHRSVSWYQQTPGQGLQFLFEYFSETQRNKGNFPGRFSGRQFSNSRSEMNVSTLELGDSALYLCASTDRGGRETQYFGPGTRLLVL.